This TCR beta chain emerged from a study of CD8 T cells in Susac syndrome. The study sequenced TCR beta in blood CD8+ and CD4+ T cells. The CD8+ and CD4+ T cells were negatively isolated, with the TEMRA cells enriched by FACS. General observations from the study: The relatively small number of individuals in the TCR sequencing and HLA analysis was acknowledged by the study.

V was pared by 0 bases and J by 3 bases, with 11 bases between. Germline loops: CDR1 LNHNV, CDR2 YYDKDF (reference sequence). The CDR3 extends over 15 amino acids. It was with random hexamers that roughly 0.5 to 1 ug RNA was reverse transcribed. The authors amplified TCR beta CDR3 across 54 Vbeta and 13 Jbeta using immunoSEQ multiplex PCR. One entry per CDR3 protein results from TCRdb running MiXCR on the immunoSEQ multiplex PCR reads. Of 180,000 or so distinct CDR3 sequences in the sample, nearly 95% were seen once. Concerning this clonotype: Antigen: not known.

This sequence joins TRBV15 and TRBJ1-2; no clear D gene. The source material was CD4+ T cells from PBMCs. The receptor's source is a human donor with multiple sclerosis. CDR3: CATSRDPTRDYGYTF. CDR3 sequence (DNA): TGTGCCACCAGCAGAGATCCGACGCGAGACTATGGCTACACCTTC.